The 27 T cell receptor beta chains below come from one sample, sequenced in a study of cytomegalovirus exposure and HLA in healthy donors. Primers included in the PCR were 60 Vbeta and 13 Jbeta primers. The data were produced by immunoSEQ multiplex PCR, yet TCRdb's version contains in-frame clones alone and is incomplete. Here the sample spans about 140,000 clones, approximately 75% being singletons. The sample consisted of PBMCs. The receptors originated from a male donor in good health and CMV-seronegative.

As DNA, the CDR3 is TGTGCCAGCAGCTTAGATGGGGAGGATTGGGAGACCCAGTACTTC. It yields the protein CASSLDGEDWETQYF. The rearrangement links TRBV11-2 to TRBJ2-5; D may be TRBD2 (6 bases). V was pared by 0 bases and J by 5 bases, with 13 bases between. Per the germline V gene, CDR1 is SGHAT and CDR2 is FQNNGV. The CDR3 has 15 residues.

The gene calls are TRBV4-1 and TRBJ2-7, with 9 bases lining up with TRBD1. Trimming at V came to 4 bases and at J to 1 base, leaving 5 bases not matched to a gene. The germline V gene encodes CDR1 MGHRA and CDR2 YSYEKL. CDR3 length: 15 residues. Written as DNA, the CDR3 is TGCGCCAGCAGCCCGGGGACAGGGACATCCTACGAGCAGTACTTC. Amino acids: CASSPGTGTSYEQYF.

The chain links TRBV10-3 to TRBJ1-1; 9 nucleotides line up with TRBD1. The CDR3 totals 13 residues. The ends lost 10 bases at V and 11 bases at J; junction bases unmatched: 14. Germline assignment: CDR1 ENHRY and CDR2 SYGVKD. CDR3 protein: CATRQGVALYAFF. As DNA, the CDR3 is TGTGCCACCAGACAGGGGGTTGCCCTATACGCTTTCTTT.

Points on this clone: The same CDR3 can be traced to other DNA sequences in this sample. The chain employs TRBV5-1 and TRBJ2-2; 7 nucleotides line up with TRBD1. Per the germline V gene, CDR1 is SGHRS and CDR2 is YFSETQ. With 1 base clipped from V and 0 bases from J, the junction kept 0 bases outside the gene matches. The CDR3 runs 15 residues. CDR3 in DNA: TGCGCCAGCAGCTTGCAGGGGGCGAACACCGGGGAGCTGTTTTTT. It encodes CASSLQGANTGELFF.

This sequence joins TRBV6-5 and TRBJ2-7, with D uncertain. The CDR3 is 14 residues long. V shed 0 bases and J shed 3 bases, with 9 bases lying between them. The germline CDR1 and CDR2 sequences are MNHEY and SVGAGI. The CDR3 region has the DNA TGTGCCAGCAGTTACTCCGCTACAGACTACGAGCAGTACTTC. Protein product: CASSYSATDYEQYF.

This rearrangement joins TRBV2 to TRBJ2-5; 10 nucleotides agree with TRBD2. The CDR3 length is 14 residues. The V gene's germline CDR1 is SNHLY and CDR2 FYNNEI. V shed 4 bases and J 5 bases; nucleotides not matched to a gene: 4. DNA of the CDR3: TGTGCCAGCAGTGGAGCGGGGGGGCTTGAGACCCAGTACTTC. Translating it yields CASSGAGGLETQYF.

V is TRBV6-1 and J is TRBJ1-2, with unresolved D. The V end lost 4 bases, the J end lost 8 bases, and 17 bases lay between the germline ends. Per the germline V gene, CDR1 is MNHNS and CDR2 is SASEGT. The CDR3 covers 14 residues. The chain's CDR3 is CASSVSGEAVGYTF. The DNA of the CDR3 is TGTGCCAGCAGTGTTTCTGGGGAGGCGGTCGGCTACACCTTC.

This chain joins TRBV13 and TRBJ1-1; 12 bases match TRBD1. This CDR3 has 16 amino acids. Trimming cost V 6 bases and J 2 bases; bases outside gene matches: 7. CDR1 is PRHDT, CDR2 FYEKMQ, per germline (reference sequence). The CDR3 sequence: CASSFTGTGGNTEAFF. CDR3 nucleotides: TGTGCCAGCAGTTTCACCGGGACAGGGGGCAACACTGAAGCTTTCTTT. The whole variable domain, filled in from reference TRBV13 and TRBJ1-1, reads AAGVIQSPRHLIKEKRETATLKCYPIPRHDTVYWYQQGPGQDPQFLISFYEKMQSDKGSIPDRFSAQQFSDYHSELNMSSLELGDSALYFCASSFTGTGGNTEAFFGQGTRLTVV.

The chain has TRBV4-2 and TRBJ2-1, with TRBD2 as a possible D gene (5 bases). CDR3 length: 15 residues. V lost 0 bases to trimming and J lost 3 bases, with 9 bases between them. CDR1 and CDR2 from the germline V gene are LGHNA and YNFKEQ. CDR3 residues: CASSQDLGDYNEQFF. CDR3 bases: TGTGCCAGCAGCCAAGATCTCGGGGACTACAATGAGCAGTTCTTC.

The chain recombines TRBV6-1 with TRBJ2-7, with 10 nucleotides matching TRBD2. The CDR3 contains 15 residues. Germline values: CDR1 MNHNS, CDR2 SASEGT. Unmatched junction bases numbered 5, after V lost 2 bases and J lost 4 bases. CDR3 loop: CASSERLAGAYEQYF. For the CDR3, the DNA is TGTGCCAGCAGTGAACGGCTAGCGGGGGCTTACGAGCAGTACTTC.

A single count supports this clone. The CDR3 DNA follows: TGTGCCAGCAGCTCAGGGGGCTCTGGAAACACCATATATTTT. Encoded protein: CASSSGGSGNTIYF. The genes are TRBV7-6 and TRBJ1-3; 7 nucleotides match TRBD1. Germline V CDR1 and CDR2: SGHVS, FNYEAQ. The V gene end was trimmed by 4 bases and the J gene end by 0 bases; junction bases not matched to a gene: 0. The CDR3 consists of 14 residues.

This chain connects TRBV10-1 to TRBJ2-3; 7 bases align to TRBD2. V shed 7 bases, J shed 0 bases, and the junction held 7 bases outside the gene matches. This CDR3 is 15 amino acids long. Germline CDR1 reads WNHNN; CDR2 reads SYGVQD (reference sequence). CDR3 amino acids: CASKRTSSSTDTQYF. CDR3 DNA: TGCGCCAGCAAAAGGACTAGTAGCAGCACAGATACGCAGTATTTT.

This chain uses TRBV5-8 with TRBJ2-4, with D unresolved. Germline V lookup: CDR1 SGHTS, CDR2 YDEGEE. This CDR3 region has 13 residues. Deletions cut 1 base from V and 0 bases from J, with 2 bases between. CDR3 in amino acids: CASSLLAKNIQYF. Here the CDR3 DNA reads TGTGCCAGCAGCTTGCTAGCCAAAAACATTCAGTACTTC.

This clone was detected only a few times. This chain connects TRBV19 to TRBJ2-5; possibly TRBD2 for D (5 bases). TRBJ2-7 matches the DNA end more closely, so the J call is doubtful. Germline values: CDR1 LNHDA, CDR2 SQIVND (reference sequence). The CDR3 totals 15 residues. CDR3 DNA sequence: TGTGCCAGTAGTATGTATATTGAGACTACCTACGAGCAGTACTTC. It specifies CASSMYIETTYEQYF.

The chain uses TRBV18 and TRBJ2-3; D is unresolved. Germline-derived CDR1 and CDR2 are KGHSH and LQKENI. The CDR3 runs to 13 residues. Trimming removed 3 bases at V and 0 bases at J, with 4 bases between. CDR3 amino acids: CASSPGSTDTQYF. The DNA for the CDR3 is TGTGCCAGCTCACCGGGCAGCACAGATACGCAGTATTTT.

This sequence joins TRBV7-2 and TRBJ2-2; D is perhaps TRBD2 (5 bases). This CDR3 is built from 22 residues. Germline V gene lookup returns CDR1 SGHTA and CDR2 FQGNSA. V was trimmed by 0 bases and J by 5 bases, leaving 31 bases between them. In DNA, the CDR3 is TGTGCCAGCAGCTTAGCGGTTGGCTACCGGGGTAGGAGTGGCCCGAGGACCGGGGAGCTGTTTTTT. Protein: CASSLAVGYRGRSGPRTGELFF.

The chain joins TRBV7-9 to TRBJ1-4; a possible D gene is TRBD1 (6 bases). This CDR3 is built from 15 residues. Germline CDR1 reads SEHNR; CDR2 reads FQNEAQ (reference sequence). V was pared by 5 bases and J by 3 bases, with 13 bases between. CDR3 sequence: CASSGQGSANEKLFF. The CDR3 region has the DNA TGTGCCAGCAGCGGTCAGGGGAGCGCTAATGAAAAACTGTTTTTT.

In regard to this clone: One junction end disagrees with the germline gene, perhaps due to a read error. The rearrangement joins TRBV7-7 to TRBJ1-3; maybe TRBD1 (5 bases). Germline-derived CDR1 and CDR2 are SSHAT and FNYEAQ (reference sequence). The CDR3 covers 13 residues. The CDR3 here is CASSATRGGTRYF. Written as DNA, the CDR3 is TGTGCTAGCAGCGCAACGCGCGGGGGGACGCGGTATTTT.

DNA for the CDR3: TGTGCCAGCAGTGACTCGGGTGATCAGCCCCAGCATTTT. Translating gives CASSDSGDQPQHF. The rearrangement links TRBV6-1 to TRBJ1-5; D call uncertain. V lost 3 bases and J 5 bases, leaving 8 bases between the germline ends. Germline CDR1 MNHNS, CDR2 SASEGT. The CDR3 extends over 13 amino acids.

In nucleotides, the CDR3 is TGCGCCAGCAGCCCGCGATGGGACAGGGGGAGAGAGACCCAGTACTTC. Translated: CASSPRWDRGRETQYF. The chain uses TRBV4-3 and TRBJ2-5; the match to TRBD1 covers 11 bases. Germline CDR1 and CDR2: LGHNA and YSLEER. V dropped 4 bases and J dropped 4; count of bases not matched to a gene: 8. The CDR3 runs to 16 residues.

This clone has a handful of counts. The chain links TRBV4-3 to TRBJ2-7; perhaps TRBD1 as D (6 bases). The germline V gene has CDR1 LGHNA and CDR2 YSLEER. V dropped 2 bases and J dropped 5 bases, with 16 bases sitting between them. The length of the CDR3 is 15 residues. The CDR3 coding sequence is TGCGCCAGCAGCCAAAACGACAGGTCTGGCGACGAGCAGTACTTC. Its translation is CASSQNDRSGDEQYF.

This rearrangement joins TRBV25-1 to TRBJ2-2; 7 bases line up with TRBD1. Germline V lookup: CDR1 MGHDK, CDR2 SYGVNS. The ends lost 1 base at V and 4 bases at J; junction bases unmatched: 6. The CDR3 has 16 amino acids. The CDR3 DNA reads as TGTGCCAGCAGTGAATCCCGGGACAGTTCCACCGGGGAGCTGTTTTTT. It specifies CASSESRDSSTGELFF.

This clone appeared a few times. The chain carries TRBV4-3 and TRBJ1-1; possibly TRBD1 for D (6 bases). Germline V lookup: CDR1 LGHNA, CDR2 YSLEER. CDR3 size: 16 residues. The V and J ends lost 2 bases and 3 bases respectively, with 16 bases between them. CDR3 DNA sequence: TGCGCCAGCAGCCAATCGGGACAACCAAGGCACACTGAAGCTTTCTTT. As protein: CASSQSGQPRHTEAFF.

The chain recombines TRBV27 with TRBJ1-5, with 8 positions matching TRBD1. Germline V gene lookup returns CDR1 MNHEY and CDR2 SMNVEV (reference sequence). CDR3 length: 16 residues. The V and J ends lost 5 bases and 4 bases, in that order; junction bases with no gene match: 10. CDR3 in amino acids: CASSPSTGERNQPQHF. In DNA form, the CDR3 reads TGTGCCAGCAGTCCATCGACAGGGGAAAGGAATCAGCCCCAGCATTTT.

The CDR3 nucleotides read TGTGCCAGCAGCTTGGAGCTGAGCAGGGGTGAGCAGTTCTTC. Translation: CASSLELSRGEQFF. This chain links TRBV5-4 with TRBJ2-1; weak D call: TRBD1 (6 bases). Germline V gene lookup returns CDR1 SGHNT and CDR2 YYREEE (reference sequence). Trimming took 0 bases from V and 9 from J, leaving 13 bases between them. The CDR3 consists of 14 residues.

The chain links TRBV27 to TRBJ1-2; the match to TRBD1 covers 9 bases. Trimming took 3 bases from V and 3 from J; bases not matched to a gene: 8. The germline V gene encodes CDR1 MNHEY and CDR2 SMNVEV (reference sequence). The CDR3 has 16 amino acids. CDR3 sequence reads: CASSFRTGVPHYGYTF. The CDR3 DNA follows: TGTGCCAGCAGTTTCCGGACAGGGGTCCCGCACTATGGCTACACCTTC.

This chain uses TRBV9 with TRBJ2-5, with 8 positions matching TRBD2. Per germline, CDR1 SGDLS and CDR2 YYNGEE. This CDR3 contains 16 residues. The junction had 8 bases not matched to a gene; V was cut back by 0 bases and J by 4 bases. The CDR3 region has the DNA TGTGCCAGCAGCGTAGCCTCGGGGGGGCCATTAGAGACCCAGTACTTC. As protein: CASSVASGGPLETQYF.